This T cell receptor beta chain was identified in a study of response to subunit inactivated influenza vaccine. Study-wide findings and caveats: Seasonal influenza vaccination, on each occasion, was suggested by the authors to recruit few new T cells.

TCRdb ran MiXCR on the RT-PCR reads and lists one entry per CDR3 protein. Here the sample spans fewer than 700,000 distinct CDR3 sequences, 13% being singletons. Concerning this clonotype: The target antigen is unknown.

The germline gives CDR1 SGHTA, CDR2 FQGNSA. The CDR3 covers 14 residues. The V and J ends lost 0 bases and 9 bases respectively, with 12 bases between them. The receptor comes from a man aged 50 or older who received an inactivated influenza vaccine. The chain recombines TRBV7-2 with TRBJ2-1; the D gene is possibly TRBD1 (6 bases). Here the sequenced sample was PBMCs from blood, taken roughly 46 days after vaccination. The CDR3 coding sequence is TGTGCCAGCAGCTTAGCGTGGGGGCGGGTTGAGCAGTTCTTC. Protein sequence: CASSLAWGRVEQFF.